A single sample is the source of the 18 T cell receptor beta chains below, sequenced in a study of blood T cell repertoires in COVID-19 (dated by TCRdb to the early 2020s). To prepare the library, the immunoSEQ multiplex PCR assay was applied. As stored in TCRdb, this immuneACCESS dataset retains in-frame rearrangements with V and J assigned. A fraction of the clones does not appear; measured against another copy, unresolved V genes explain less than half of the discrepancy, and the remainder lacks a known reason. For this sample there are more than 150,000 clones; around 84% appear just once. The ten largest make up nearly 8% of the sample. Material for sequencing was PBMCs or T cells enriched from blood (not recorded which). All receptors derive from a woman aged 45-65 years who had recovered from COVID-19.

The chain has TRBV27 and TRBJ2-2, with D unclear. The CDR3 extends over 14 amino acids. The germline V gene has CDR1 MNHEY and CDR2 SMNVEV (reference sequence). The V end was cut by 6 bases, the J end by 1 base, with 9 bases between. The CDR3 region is CASSKLENTGELFF. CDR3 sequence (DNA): TGTGCCAGCAGCAAGCTAGAGAACACCGGGGAGCTGTTTTTT.

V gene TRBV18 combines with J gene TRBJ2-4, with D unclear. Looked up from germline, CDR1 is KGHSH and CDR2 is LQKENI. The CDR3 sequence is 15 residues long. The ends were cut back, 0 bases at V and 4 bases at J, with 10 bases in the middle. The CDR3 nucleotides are TGTGCCAGCTCACCACCGGCAGGATCAAAAAACATTCAGTACTTC. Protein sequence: CASSPPAGSKNIQYF.

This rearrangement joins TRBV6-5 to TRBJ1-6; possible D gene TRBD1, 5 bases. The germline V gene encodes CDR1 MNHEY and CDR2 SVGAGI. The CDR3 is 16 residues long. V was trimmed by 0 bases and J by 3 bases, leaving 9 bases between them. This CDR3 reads CASSYSAGRYNSPLHF. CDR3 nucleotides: TGTGCCAGCAGTTACTCTGCAGGGCGCTATAATTCACCCCTCCACTTT.

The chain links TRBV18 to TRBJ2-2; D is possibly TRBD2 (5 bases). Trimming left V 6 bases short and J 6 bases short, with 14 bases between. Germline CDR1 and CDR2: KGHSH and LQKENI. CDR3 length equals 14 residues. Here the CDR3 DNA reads TGTGCCAGCTCGGCGGGTCTATTGGCCGGGGAGCTGTTTTTT. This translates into CASSAGLLAGELFF.

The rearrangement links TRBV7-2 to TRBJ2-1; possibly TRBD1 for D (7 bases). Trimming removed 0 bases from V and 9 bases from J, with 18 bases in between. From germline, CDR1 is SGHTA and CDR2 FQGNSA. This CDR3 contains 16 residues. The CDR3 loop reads CASSLARSGGNGEQFF. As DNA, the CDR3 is TGTGCCAGCAGCTTAGCGCGTTCAGGGGGGAACGGTGAGCAGTTCTTC.

This CDR3 is CASSLLSTYNEQFF. The DNA of the CDR3 is TGTGCCAGCAGCCTTCTATCAACCTACAATGAGCAGTTCTTC. The chain links TRBV16 to TRBJ2-1; D remains unclear. This CDR3 has 14 residues. Between the trimmed V and J ends, which lost 4 bases and 2 bases, there was a span of 9 bases. CDR1 KGHSY and CDR2 FQNENV come from the germline V gene.

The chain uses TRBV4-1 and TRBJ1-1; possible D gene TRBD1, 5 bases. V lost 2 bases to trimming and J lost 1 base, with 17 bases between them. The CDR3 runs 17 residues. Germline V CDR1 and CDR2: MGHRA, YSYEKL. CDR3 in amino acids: CASSQKPSRVGNTEAFF. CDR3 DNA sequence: TGCGCCAGCAGCCAAAAGCCATCCAGGGTGGGGAACACTGAAGCTTTCTTT.

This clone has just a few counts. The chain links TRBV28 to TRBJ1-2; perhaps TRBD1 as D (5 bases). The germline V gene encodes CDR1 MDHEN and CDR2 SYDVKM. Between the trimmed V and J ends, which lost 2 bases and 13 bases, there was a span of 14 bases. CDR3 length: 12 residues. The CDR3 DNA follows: TGTGCCAGCAGTTTAGAGCGGGGCCCCCGCACCTTC. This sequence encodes CASSLERGPRTF.

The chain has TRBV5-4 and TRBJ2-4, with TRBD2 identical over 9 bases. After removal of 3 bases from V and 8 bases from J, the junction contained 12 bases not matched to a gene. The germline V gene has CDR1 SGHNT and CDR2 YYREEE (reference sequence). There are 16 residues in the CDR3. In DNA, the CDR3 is TGTGCCAGCAGCTCACTCCAGGCTAGCGGGAATTACATTCAGTACTTC. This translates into CASSSLQASGNYIQYF.

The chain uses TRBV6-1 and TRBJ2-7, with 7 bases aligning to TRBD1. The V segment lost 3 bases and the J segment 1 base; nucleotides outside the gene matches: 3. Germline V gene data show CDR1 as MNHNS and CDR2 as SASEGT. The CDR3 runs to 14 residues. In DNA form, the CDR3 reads TGTGCCAGCAGTGACACGACAGGGTCCTACGAGCAGTACTTC. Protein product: CASSDTTGSYEQYF.

The CDR3 DNA follows: TGTGCCAGCAGGGCCCGCTACGAGCAGTACTTC. Translation: CASRARYEQYF. The chain joins TRBV12-3 or TRBV12-4 to TRBJ2-7; D gene unclear. There are 11 residues in the CDR3. Trimming pared 6 bases from V and 3 bases from J, leaving 6 bases between.

The chain's CDR3 is CASSGFASPLHF. The CDR3 DNA follows: TGTGCCAGCAGTGGCTTCGCTTCACCCCTCCACTTT. The genes are TRBV27 and TRBJ1-6; no firm D call. Germline values: CDR1 MNHEY, CDR2 SMNVEV (reference sequence). The CDR3 extends over 12 amino acids. V gave up 5 bases and J gave up 9 bases, with 8 bases separating them.

CDR3 sequence (DNA): TGTGCCAGCAGTCCGTCTCTAGGGGGGGACACTGAAGCTTTCTTT. Translating gives CASSPSLGGDTEAFF. The rearrangement links TRBV27 to TRBJ1-1, with D possibly matching TRBD1 (6 bases). Germline values: CDR1 MNHEY, CDR2 SMNVEV (reference sequence). V was cut by 5 bases and J by 3 bases, with 16 bases left in between. CDR3 length: 15 residues.

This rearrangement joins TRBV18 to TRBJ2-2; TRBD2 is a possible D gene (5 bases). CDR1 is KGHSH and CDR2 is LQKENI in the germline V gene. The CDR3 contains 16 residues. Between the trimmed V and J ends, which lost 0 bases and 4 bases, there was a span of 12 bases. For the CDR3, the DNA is TGTGCCAGCTCACCACCGCGAAGGGCGGGCACCGGGGAGCTGTTTTTT. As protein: CASSPPRRAGTGELFF.

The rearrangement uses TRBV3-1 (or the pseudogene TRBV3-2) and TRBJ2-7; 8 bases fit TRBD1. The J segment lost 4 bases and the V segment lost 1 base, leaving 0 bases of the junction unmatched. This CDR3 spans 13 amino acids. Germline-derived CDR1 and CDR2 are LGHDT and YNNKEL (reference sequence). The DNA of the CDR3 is TGTGCCAGCAGCCAAGGGACAGGGTACGAGCAGTACTTC. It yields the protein CASSQGTGYEQYF.

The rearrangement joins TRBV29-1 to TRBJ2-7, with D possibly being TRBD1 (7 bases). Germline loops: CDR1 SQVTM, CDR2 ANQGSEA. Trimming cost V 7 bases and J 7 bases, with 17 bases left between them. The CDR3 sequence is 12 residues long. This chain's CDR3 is CSARQGLGEQYF. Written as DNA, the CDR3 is TGCAGCGCTAGACAGGGACTGGGTGAGCAGTACTTC.

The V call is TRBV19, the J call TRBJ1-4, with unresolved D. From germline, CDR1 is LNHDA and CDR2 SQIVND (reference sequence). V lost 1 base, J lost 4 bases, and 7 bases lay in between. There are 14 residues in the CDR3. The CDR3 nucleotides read TGTGCCAGTAGTATAGGGCGACTTAATGAAAAACTGTTTTTT. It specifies CASSIGRLNEKLFF.

CDR3 loop: CASSYLGQGTTDTQYF. For the CDR3, the DNA is TGTGCCAGCAGTTACCTTGGACAGGGGACCACAGATACGCAGTATTTT. The chain uses TRBV6-6 and TRBJ2-3; 9 bases align to TRBD1. The CDR3 extends over 16 amino acids. V lost 2 bases to trimming and J lost 2 bases; unmatched junction nucleotides: 5. Germline V CDR1 and CDR2: MNHNY, SVGAGI (reference sequence).